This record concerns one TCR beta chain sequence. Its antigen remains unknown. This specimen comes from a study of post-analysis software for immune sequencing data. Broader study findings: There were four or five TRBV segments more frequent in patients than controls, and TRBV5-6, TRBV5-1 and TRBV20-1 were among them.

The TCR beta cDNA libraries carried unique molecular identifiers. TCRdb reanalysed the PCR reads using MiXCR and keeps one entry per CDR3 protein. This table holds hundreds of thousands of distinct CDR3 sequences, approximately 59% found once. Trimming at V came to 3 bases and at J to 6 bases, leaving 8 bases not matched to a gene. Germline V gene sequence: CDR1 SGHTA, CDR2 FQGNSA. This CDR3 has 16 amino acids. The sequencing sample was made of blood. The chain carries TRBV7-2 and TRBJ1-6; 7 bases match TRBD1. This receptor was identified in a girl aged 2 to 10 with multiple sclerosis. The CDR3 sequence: CASSFHRGIGNSPLHF. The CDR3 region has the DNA TGTGCCAGCAGCTTTCACAGGGGAATCGGTAATTCACCCCTCCACTTT.